This T cell receptor (beta chain) is from a study of response to subunit inactivated influenza vaccine (dated by TCRdb to between 2018 and 2020). Regarding the research as a whole: To follow how T cells responded to a trivalent subunit inactivated influenza vaccine, the researchers relied on deep quantitative profiling of the T cell receptor repertoire. Beyond this particular receptor, the publication reports: The authors proposed that each seasonal influenza vaccination may bring in only a limited number of new T cells.

The protocol used for the library was RT-PCR. Sequenced on an Illumina HiSeq 2500. In-frame beta chains were kept once TCRdb had trimmed the public reads at Q25 with fastp and called clones with MiXCR. Each record represents a unique CDR3 protein, reported with the most common genes and DNA among its rows. This sample comprises 400,000 to 550,000 distinct CDR3 sequences, 25% of them detected only once. The ten top clones hold less than 2.5% of the sample. Trimming costs V 4 bases and J 3 bases, and their ends lie 16 bases apart. Taken from cysteine to phenylalanine, the CDR3 has 15 residues. Left in the record is the CDR3 DNA by itself, 45 bases read in frame from the first base. The CDR1 and CDR2 encoded by the germline V gene are SGHRS and YFSETQ. With regard to this clonotype: Its antigen is unknown. Qualities for individual bases were not recorded, and no much larger clone is one base off.

Recombination linked TRBV5-1 to TRBJ1-2, and possibly TRBD1, on 5 matching bases. This clonotype originated in a man in his forties or fifties who received an inactivated influenza vaccine. Donor details come from another sample of the same person, matched by shared clones. Sequenced here: CD4+ T cells sorted from PBMCs, sampled more than 4 days after vaccination. The CDR3 sequence is CASSHSFRVDYGYTF. The bases are TGCGCCAGCAGCCATTCATTCAGGGTCGACTATGGCTACACCTTC. Supplemented by the reference TRBV5-1 and TRBJ1-2 proteins around the CDR3, the complete variable domain is KAGVTQTPRYLIKTRGQQVTLSCSPISGHRSVSWYQQTPGQGLQFLFEYFSETQRNKGNFPGRFSGRQFSNSRSEMNVSTLELGDSALYLCASSHSFRVDYGYTFGSGTRLTVV.